This T cell receptor beta chain was captured in a study of shared clonotypes between healthy human individuals. An assay was performed, and its level was deep. Measured with immunoSEQ multiplex PCR; TCRdb has only the in-frame clones, and not every one. The sample has 1.5 million to 2.5 million clones, just under 95% seen once. Findings of the study overall: Compared with clonotypes that all four donors shared, non-shared clonotypes had lower generation probabilities. Represented diversity, genetic and exposure-history alike, was limited by few donors.

This CDR3 region has 12 residues. Trimming stripped 4 bases from V and 4 bases from J, with 5 bases between. From germline, CDR1 is KGHSH and CDR2 LQKENI. As to this clone: Its target is not known.

CD8 cells regarded as naive lacked CD45RO, were positively chosen for CCR7, and omitted terminally differentiated effector memory CD45RA+ cells. There were only Caucasian adults among the donors, and all lived in Nashville, Tennessee. The V and J genes are TRBV18 and TRBJ2-1; D uncertain. The TCR sequence derives from a man aged 18 to 29 in good health. Material: naive CD8+ T cells sorted from blood. CDR3 loop: CASSRQYNEQFF. For the CDR3, the DNA is TGTGCCAGCTCACGTCAGTACAATGAGCAGTTCTTC. Drawing the rest from reference TRBV18 and TRBJ2-1, the complete variable domain is NAGVMQNPRHLVRRRGQEARLRCSPMKGHSHVYWYRQLPEEGLKFMVYLQKENIIDESGMPKERFSAEFPKEGPSILRIQQVVRGDSAAYFCASSRQYNEQFFGPGTRLTVL.